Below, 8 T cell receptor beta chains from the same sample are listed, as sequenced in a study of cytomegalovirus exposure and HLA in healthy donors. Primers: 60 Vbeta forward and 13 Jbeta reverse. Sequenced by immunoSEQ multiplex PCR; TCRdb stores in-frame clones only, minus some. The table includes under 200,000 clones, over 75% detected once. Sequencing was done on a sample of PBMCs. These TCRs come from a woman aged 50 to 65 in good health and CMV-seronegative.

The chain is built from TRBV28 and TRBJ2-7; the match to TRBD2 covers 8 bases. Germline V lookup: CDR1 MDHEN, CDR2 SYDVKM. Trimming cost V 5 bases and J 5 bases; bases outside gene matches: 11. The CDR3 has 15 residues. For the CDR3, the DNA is TGTGCCAGCAGTACCCCCGGGAGGGCCACGAACGAGCAGTACTTC. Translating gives CASSTPGRATNEQYF. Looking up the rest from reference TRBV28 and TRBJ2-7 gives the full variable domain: DVKVTQSSRYLVKRTGEKVFLECVQDMDHENMFWYRQDPGLGLRLIYFSYDVKMKEKGDIPEGYSVSREKKERFSLILESASTNQTSMYLCASSTPGRATNEQYFGPGTRLTVT.

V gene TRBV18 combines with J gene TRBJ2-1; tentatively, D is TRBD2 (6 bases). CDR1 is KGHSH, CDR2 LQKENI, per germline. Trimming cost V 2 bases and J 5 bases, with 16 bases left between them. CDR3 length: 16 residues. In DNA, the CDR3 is TGTGCCAGCTCACCAAGGGCAGGCGGGGAGAACAATGAGCAGTTCTTC. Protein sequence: CASSPRAGGENNEQFF.

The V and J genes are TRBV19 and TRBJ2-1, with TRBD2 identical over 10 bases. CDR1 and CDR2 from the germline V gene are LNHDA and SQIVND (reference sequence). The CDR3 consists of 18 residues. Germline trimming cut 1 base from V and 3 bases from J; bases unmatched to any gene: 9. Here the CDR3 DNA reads TGTGCCAGTAGTATAGTTAGCGGGAGGATCGGGGTCTACAATGAGCAGTTCTTC. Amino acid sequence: CASSIVSGRIGVYNEQFF. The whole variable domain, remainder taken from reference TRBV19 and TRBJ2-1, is DGGITQSPKYLFRKEGQNVTLSCEQNLNHDAMYWYRQDPGQGLRLIYYSQIVNDFQKGDIAEGYSVSREKKESFPLTVTSAQKNPTAFYLCASSIVSGRIGVYNEQFFGPGTRLTVL.

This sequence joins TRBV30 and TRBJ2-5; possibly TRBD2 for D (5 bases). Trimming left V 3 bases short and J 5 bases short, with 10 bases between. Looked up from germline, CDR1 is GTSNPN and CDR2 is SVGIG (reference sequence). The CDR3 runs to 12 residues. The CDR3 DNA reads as TGTGCCTGGAGCCGAGCGGCGGAGACCCAGTACTTC. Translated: CAWSRAAETQYF. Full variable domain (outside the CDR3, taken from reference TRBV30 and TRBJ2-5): SQTIHQWPATLVQPVGSPLSLECTVEGTSNPNLYWYRQAAGRGLQLLFYSVGIGQISSEVPQNLSASRPQDRQFILSSKKLLLSDSGFYLCAWSRAAETQYFGPGTRLLVL.

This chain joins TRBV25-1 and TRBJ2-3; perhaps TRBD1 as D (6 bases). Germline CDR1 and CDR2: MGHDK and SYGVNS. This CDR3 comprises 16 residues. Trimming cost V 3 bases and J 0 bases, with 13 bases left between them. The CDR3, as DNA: TGTGCCAGCAGTGAGAGAAGGGGGATAAGCACAGATACGCAGTATTTT. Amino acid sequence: CASSERRGISTDTQYF.

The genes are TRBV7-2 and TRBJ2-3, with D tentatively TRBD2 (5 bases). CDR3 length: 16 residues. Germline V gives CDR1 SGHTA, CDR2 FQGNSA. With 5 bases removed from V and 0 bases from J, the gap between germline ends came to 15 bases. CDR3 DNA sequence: TGTGCCAGCAGCGCAGTCAGCGGTTCTAGCACAGATACGCAGTATTTT. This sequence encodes CASSAVSGSSTDTQYF.

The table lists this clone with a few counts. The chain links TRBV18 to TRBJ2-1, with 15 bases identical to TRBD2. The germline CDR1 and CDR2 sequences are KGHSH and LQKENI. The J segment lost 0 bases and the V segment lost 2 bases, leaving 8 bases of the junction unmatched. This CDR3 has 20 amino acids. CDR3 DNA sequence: TGTGCCAGCTCACCAGAACGCGGGACTAGCGGGAGGAGCTCCTACAATGAGCAGTTCTTC. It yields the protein CASSPERGTSGRSSYNEQFF.

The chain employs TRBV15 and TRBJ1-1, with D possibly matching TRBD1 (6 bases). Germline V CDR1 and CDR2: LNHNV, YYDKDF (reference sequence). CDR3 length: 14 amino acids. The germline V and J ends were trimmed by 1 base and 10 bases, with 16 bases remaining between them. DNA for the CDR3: TGTGCCACCAGCAGAGCGTCCTCAGGGGCGGCAGCTTTCTTT. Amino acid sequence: CATSRASSGAAAFF.